These 21 T cell receptor beta chains were sequenced from one sample in a study of T cell responses to AZD1222 COVID-19 vaccine. Profiling relied on immunoSEQ multiplex PCR, and the TCRdb table lists in-frame clones only, not all of them. The data contain tens of thousands of clones, 84% of them singletons. This specimen consisted of peripheral blood, obtained on day 0 of AZD1222 vaccination. The receptor set was obtained from an adult in good health.

V gene TRBV7-9 combines with J gene TRBJ1-1; the D is unclear. This CDR3 has 11 residues. Germline V gene data show CDR1 as SEHNR and CDR2 as FQNEAQ (reference sequence). V was clipped by 5 bases and J by 6 bases, with 7 bases between them. CDR3 loop: CASSPLAEAFF. CDR3 sequence (DNA): TGTGCCAGCAGCCCCCTTGCTGAAGCTTTCTTT.

The chain carries TRBV19 and TRBJ2-4; possible D gene TRBD1, 5 bases. Germline V gene lookup returns CDR1 LNHDA and CDR2 SQIVND (reference sequence). V was trimmed by 6 bases and J by 7 bases, leaving 13 bases between them. This CDR3 comprises 13 residues. CDR3 bases: TGTGCCAGTAGACCCCGACAGTCCAACATTCAGTACTTC. Its protein product is CASRPRQSNIQYF.

This sequence joins TRBV7-9 and TRBJ2-4, with unresolved D. Germline V gene lookup returns CDR1 SEHNR and CDR2 FQNEAQ (reference sequence). There are 14 residues in the CDR3. V was pared by 11 bases and J by 0 bases, with 14 bases between. CDR3 sequence reads: CAHTRPLAKNIQYF. CDR3 bases: TGTGCCCATACGCGGCCTCTAGCCAAAAACATTCAGTACTTC.

This clone was detected only a few times. V usage is TRBV6-5 and J usage is TRBJ2-2; unclear D gene. The CDR3 covers 13 residues. The germline V gene has CDR1 MNHEY and CDR2 SVGAGI. With 6 bases removed from V and 5 bases from J, the gap between germline ends came to 10 bases. CDR3 DNA sequence: TGTGCCAGCAGCCGCGCCAGTACCGGGGAGCTGTTTTTT. It encodes CASSRASTGELFF.

This clone was observed a single time. The J gene is TRBJ2-1, the V gene TRBV6-1; the D is unclear. The CDR3 contains 15 residues. Trimming cost V 1 base and J 0 bases, with 7 bases left between them. CDR1 is MNHNS, CDR2 SASEGT, per germline. The CDR3 region has the DNA TGTGCCAGCAGTGAAGGTCCGAGCTCCTACAATGAGCAGTTCTTC. This codes for CASSEGPSSYNEQFF.

The chain combines TRBV12-3 or TRBV12-4 with TRBJ2-5, with D unresolved. The V and J ends lost 6 bases and 4 bases respectively, with 9 bases between them. The CDR3 is 12 amino acids. The CDR3 loop is CASSPVAETQYF. CDR3 DNA: TGTGCCAGCAGCCCCGTTGCAGAGACCCAGTACTTC.

This clone was counted a single time. The chain uses TRBV5-6 and TRBJ2-7, with a tentative D call TRBD1 (5 bases). The CDR3 extends over 13 amino acids. V shed 1 base and J shed 7 bases, with 12 bases lying between them. The germline V gene encodes CDR1 SGHDT and CDR2 YYEEEE. The CDR3: CASSLWGPREQYF. The CDR3 nucleotides are TGTGCCAGCAGCTTGTGGGGCCCTCGGGAGCAGTACTTC.

CDR3 DNA: TGTGCCAGCAGCAAATGGGGACAGGGTAGCAATCAGCCCCAGCATTTT. Translation gives CASSKWGQGSNQPQHF. V and J are TRBV7-2 and TRBJ1-5; 9 bases line up with TRBD1. The CDR3 sequence is 16 residues long. Germline-derived CDR1 and CDR2 are SGHTA and FQGNSA. The V gene end was trimmed by 5 bases and the J gene end by 0 bases; junction bases not matched to a gene: 5.

This rearrangement joins TRBV19 to TRBJ2-7; TRBD1 matches at 7 bases. There are 13 residues in the CDR3. Per germline, CDR1 LNHDA and CDR2 SQIVND (reference sequence). V was clipped by 4 bases and J by 3 bases; unmatched bases: 3. CDR3 region: CASSTDRVYEQYF. CDR3 in DNA: TGTGCCAGTAGTACTGACAGGGTCTACGAGCAGTACTTC.

The chain couples TRBV30 to TRBJ2-2; tentative D call: TRBD2 (6 bases). This CDR3 region has 15 residues. Per germline, CDR1 GTSNPN and CDR2 SVGIG (reference sequence). V lost 0 bases and J 4 bases, leaving 12 bases between the germline ends. CDR3 amino acids: CAWSVGSGGTGELFF. The CDR3 nucleotides are TGTGCCTGGAGTGTAGGGTCCGGGGGCACCGGGGAGCTGTTTTTT.

The rearrangement links TRBV19 to TRBJ2-1, with 10 bases that match TRBD2. CDR1 LNHDA and CDR2 SQIVND come from the germline V gene (reference sequence). The CDR3 sequence is 11 residues long. The J segment lost 13 bases and the V segment lost 5 bases, leaving 2 bases of the junction unmatched. The CDR3 coding sequence is TGTGCCAGTAGTCTAGCGGGGGCCCAGTTCTTC. This sequence encodes CASSLAGAQFF.

The V gene is TRBV2, the J gene TRBJ2-7; no clear D gene. Trimming removed 6 bases from V and 2 bases from J, with 14 bases in between. The germline V gene encodes CDR1 SNHLY and CDR2 FYNNEI. This CDR3 has 14 residues. CDR3 residues: CASREEHPPYEQYF. The CDR3 region has the DNA TGTGCCAGCAGAGAGGAGCATCCCCCCTACGAGCAGTACTTC. The full variable domain, rest sourced from reference TRBV2 and TRBJ2-7, is EPEVTQTPSHQVTQMGQEVILRCVPISNHLYFYWYRQILGQKVEFLVSFYNNEISEKSEIFDDQFSVERPDGSNFTLKIRSTKLEDSAMYFCASREEHPPYEQYFGPGTRLTVT.

This clone was seen only once. The chain couples TRBV7-8 to TRBJ2-1, with 10 positions matching TRBD2. V lost 5 bases, J lost 2 bases, and 12 bases stayed unmatched. Looked up from germline, CDR1 is SGHVS and CDR2 is FQNEAQ. The length of the CDR3 is 18 residues. This CDR3 reads CASSPSGVAGGTYNEQFF. DNA of the CDR3: TGTGCCAGCAGCCCCTCTGGGGTAGCGGGGGGCACCTACAATGAGCAGTTCTTC.

The genes are TRBV4-3 and TRBJ2-4, with D perhaps given as TRBD1 or TRBD2 (5 bases each). V shed 2 bases and J shed 0 bases, with 17 bases lying between them. Germline CDR1 is LGHNA and CDR2 is YSLEER. CDR3 length: 18 residues. The CDR3 coding sequence is TGCGCCAGCAGCCAAACCTCCGGGACGACCGAAGCCAAAAACATTCAGTACTTC. Translation gives CASSQTSGTTEAKNIQYF.

The rearrangement joins TRBV2 to TRBJ2-2; D unclear. Germline lookup yields CDR1 SNHLY and CDR2 FYNNEI. V shed 4 bases and J shed 5 bases, with 11 bases lying between them. CDR3 length: 14 residues. The CDR3 nucleotides are TGTGCCAGCAGTGTTGGGAAGGTAACCGGGGAGCTGTTTTTT. The encoded protein is CASSVGKVTGELFF. Variable domain in full (rest from reference TRBV2 and TRBJ2-2): EPEVTQTPSHQVTQMGQEVILRCVPISNHLYFYWYRQILGQKVEFLVSFYNNEISEKSEIFDDQFSVERPDGSNFTLKIRSTKLEDSAMYFCASSVGKVTGELFFGEGSRLTVL.

The chain has TRBV19 and TRBJ2-5, with D perhaps matching TRBD2 (5 bases). The CDR3 covers 14 residues. In germline, CDR1 is LNHDA, CDR2 SQIVND (reference sequence). V shed 5 bases and J shed 5 bases, with 15 bases lying between them. CDR3 sequence (DNA): TGTGCCAGTAGTGGGCCCTCGGGGAAGGAGACCCAGTACTTC. Translation gives CASSGPSGKETQYF.

V gene TRBV6-6 combines with J gene TRBJ1-3, with TRBD1 as a possible D gene (5 bases). The CDR3 spans 14 residues. Trimming left V 4 bases short and J 0 bases short, with 7 bases between. Germline V CDR1 and CDR2: MNHNY, SVGAGI (reference sequence). The chain's CDR3 is CASSSGISGNTIYF. The CDR3 nucleotides read TGTGCCAGCAGTTCAGGGATCTCTGGAAACACCATATATTTT.

This clone was recorded once. The chain is built from TRBV28 and TRBJ1-4; D is possibly TRBD1 (6 bases). The CDR3 totals 14 residues. V shed 5 bases and J shed 8 bases, with 15 bases lying between them. Per germline, CDR1 MDHEN and CDR2 SYDVKM. The CDR3 is CASSLGGRQEKLFF. The CDR3 DNA sequence: TGTGCCAGCAGTCTCGGGGGGCGACAGGAAAAACTGTTTTTT.

This chain uses TRBV6-5 with TRBJ1-1; tentative D call: TRBD1 (5 bases). Germline V gene lookup returns CDR1 MNHEY and CDR2 SVGAGI. The CDR3 covers 16 residues. Trimming removed 0 bases at V and 6 bases at J, with 17 bases between. The DNA of the CDR3 is TGTGCCAGCAGTTACTCGATTTGGGGCCGAGGAGCTGAAGCTTTCTTT. Translated, it gives CASSYSIWGRGAEAFF.

This rearrangement joins TRBV11-2 to TRBJ1-3, with a tentative D call TRBD1 (6 bases). Trimming pared 5 bases from V and 2 bases from J, leaving 19 bases between. CDR3 length: 17 residues. Germline V gene lookup returns CDR1 SGHAT and CDR2 FQNNGV. CDR3 nucleotide sequence: TGTGCCAGCAGCCGTGGGCGATGGGGGACAACTGGAAACACCATATATTTT. This translates into CASSRGRWGTTGNTIYF.

A remark on this clone: This same CDR3 is encoded by further DNA sequences in the sample. V usage is TRBV5-1 and J usage is TRBJ1-3, with 9 positions matching TRBD1. The CDR3 totals 15 residues. Germline lookup yields CDR1 SGHRS and CDR2 YFSETQ. The V gene end was trimmed by 2 bases and the J gene end by 3 bases; junction bases not matched to a gene: 3. CDR3 amino acids: CASSLTGGYGNTIYF. The DNA for the CDR3 is TGCGCCAGCAGCTTAACAGGGGGCTATGGAAACACCATATATTTT.